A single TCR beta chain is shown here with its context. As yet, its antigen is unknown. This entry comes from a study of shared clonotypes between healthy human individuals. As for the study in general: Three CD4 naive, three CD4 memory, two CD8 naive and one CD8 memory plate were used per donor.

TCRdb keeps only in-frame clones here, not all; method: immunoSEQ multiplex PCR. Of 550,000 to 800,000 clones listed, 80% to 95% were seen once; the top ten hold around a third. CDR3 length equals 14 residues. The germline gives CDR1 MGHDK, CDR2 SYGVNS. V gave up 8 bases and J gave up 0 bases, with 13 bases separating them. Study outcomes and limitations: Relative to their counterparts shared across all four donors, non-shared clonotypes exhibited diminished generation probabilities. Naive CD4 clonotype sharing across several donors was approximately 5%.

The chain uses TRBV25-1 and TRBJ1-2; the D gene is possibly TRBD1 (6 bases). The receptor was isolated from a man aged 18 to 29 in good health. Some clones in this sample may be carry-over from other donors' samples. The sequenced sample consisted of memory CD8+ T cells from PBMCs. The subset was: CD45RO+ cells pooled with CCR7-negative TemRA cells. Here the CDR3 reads CASSEGGPNYGYTF. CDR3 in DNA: TGTGCCAGCTCCGAGGGGGGACCTAACTATGGCTACACCTTC.